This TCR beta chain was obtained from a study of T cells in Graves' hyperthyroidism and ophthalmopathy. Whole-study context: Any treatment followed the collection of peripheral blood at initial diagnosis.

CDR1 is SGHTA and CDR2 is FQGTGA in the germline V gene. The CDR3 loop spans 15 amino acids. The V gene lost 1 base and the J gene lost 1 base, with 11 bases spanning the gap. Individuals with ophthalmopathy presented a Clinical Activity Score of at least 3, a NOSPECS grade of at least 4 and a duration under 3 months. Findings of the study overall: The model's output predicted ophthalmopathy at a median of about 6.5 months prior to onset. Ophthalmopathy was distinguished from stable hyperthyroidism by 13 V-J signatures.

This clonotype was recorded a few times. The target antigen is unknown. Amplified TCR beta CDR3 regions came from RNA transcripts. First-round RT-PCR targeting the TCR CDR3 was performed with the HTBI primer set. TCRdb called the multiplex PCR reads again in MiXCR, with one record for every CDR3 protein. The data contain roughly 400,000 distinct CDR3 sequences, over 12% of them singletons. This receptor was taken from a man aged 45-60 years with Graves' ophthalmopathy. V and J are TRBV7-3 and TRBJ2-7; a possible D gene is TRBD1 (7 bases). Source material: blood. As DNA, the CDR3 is TGTGCCAGCAGCTTAAGACAGGGACTTTCCTACGAGCAGTACTTC. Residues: CASSLRQGLSYEQYF.